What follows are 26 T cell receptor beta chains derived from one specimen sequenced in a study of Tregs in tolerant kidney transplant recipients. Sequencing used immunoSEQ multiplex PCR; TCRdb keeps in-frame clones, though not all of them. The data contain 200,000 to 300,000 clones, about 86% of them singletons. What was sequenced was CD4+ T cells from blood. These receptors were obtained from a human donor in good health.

The CDR3 loop is CASSWGQGYEQYF. CDR3 DNA: TGTGCCAGCAGCTGGGGACAGGGATACGAGCAGTACTTC. The rearrangement joins TRBV11-2 to TRBJ2-7; 9 bases line up with TRBD1. CDR3 length: 13 residues. V dropped 4 bases and J dropped 4; count of bases not matched to a gene: 2. From germline, CDR1 is SGHAT and CDR2 FQNNGV.

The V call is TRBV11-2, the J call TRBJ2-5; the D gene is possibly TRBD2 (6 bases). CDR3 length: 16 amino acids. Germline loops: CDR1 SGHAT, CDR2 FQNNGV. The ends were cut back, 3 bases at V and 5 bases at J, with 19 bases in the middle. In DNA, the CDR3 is TGTGCCAGCAGCTTCGTGCCGGGACTTACGTCCGAGACCCAGTACTTC. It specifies CASSFVPGLTSETQYF.

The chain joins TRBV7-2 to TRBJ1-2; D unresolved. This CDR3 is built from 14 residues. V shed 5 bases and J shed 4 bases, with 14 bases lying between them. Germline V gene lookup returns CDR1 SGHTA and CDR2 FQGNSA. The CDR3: CASSPEPRIYGYTF. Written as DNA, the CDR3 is TGTGCCAGCAGCCCGGAGCCACGCATCTATGGCTACACCTTC.

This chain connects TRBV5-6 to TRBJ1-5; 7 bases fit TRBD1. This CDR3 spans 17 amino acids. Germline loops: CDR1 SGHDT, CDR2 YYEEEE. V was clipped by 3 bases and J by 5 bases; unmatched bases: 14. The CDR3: CASSWRFRGRIHQPQHF. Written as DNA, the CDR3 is TGTGCCAGCAGCTGGCGATTCAGGGGGAGGATCCATCAGCCCCAGCATTTT. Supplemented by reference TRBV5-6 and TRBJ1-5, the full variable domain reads DAGVTQSPTHLIKTRGQQVTLRCSPKSGHDTVSWYQQALGQGPQFIFQYYEEEERQRGNFPDRFSGHQFPNYSSELNVNALLLGDSALYLCASSWRFRGRIHQPQHFGDGTRLSIL.

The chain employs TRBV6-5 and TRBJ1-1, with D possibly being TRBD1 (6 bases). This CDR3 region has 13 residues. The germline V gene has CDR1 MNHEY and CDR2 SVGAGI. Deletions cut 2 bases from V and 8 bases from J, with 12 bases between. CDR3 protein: CASSYTSTGEAFF. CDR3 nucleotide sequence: TGTGCCAGCAGTTACACCTCAACAGGGGAAGCTTTCTTT.

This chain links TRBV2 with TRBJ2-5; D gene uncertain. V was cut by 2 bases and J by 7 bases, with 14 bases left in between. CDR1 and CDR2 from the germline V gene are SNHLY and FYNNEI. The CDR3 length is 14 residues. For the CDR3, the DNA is TGTGCCAGCAGTGAAAGGGCAGTCCCCGGGACCCAGTACTTC. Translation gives CASSERAVPGTQYF.

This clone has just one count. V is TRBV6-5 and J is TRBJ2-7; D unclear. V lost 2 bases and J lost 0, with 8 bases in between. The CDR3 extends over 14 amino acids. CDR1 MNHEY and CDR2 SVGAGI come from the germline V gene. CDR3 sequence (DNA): TGTGCCAGCAGTTACGACCCCAGCTCCTACGAGCAGTACTTC. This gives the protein CASSYDPSSYEQYF.

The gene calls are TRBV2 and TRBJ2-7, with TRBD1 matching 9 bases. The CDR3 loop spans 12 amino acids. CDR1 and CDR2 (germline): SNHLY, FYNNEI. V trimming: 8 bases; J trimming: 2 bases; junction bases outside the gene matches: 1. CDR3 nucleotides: TGTGCCAGCGACAGGGGGGCCTACGAGCAGTACTTC. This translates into CASDRGAYEQYF.

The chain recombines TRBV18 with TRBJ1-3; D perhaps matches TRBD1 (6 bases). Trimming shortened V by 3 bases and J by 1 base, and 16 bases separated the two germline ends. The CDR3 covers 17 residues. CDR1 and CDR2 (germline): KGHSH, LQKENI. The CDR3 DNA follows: TGTGCCAGCTCACCGAAGGGGGGAGAAAATTCTGGAAACACCATATATTTT. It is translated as CASSPKGGENSGNTIYF.

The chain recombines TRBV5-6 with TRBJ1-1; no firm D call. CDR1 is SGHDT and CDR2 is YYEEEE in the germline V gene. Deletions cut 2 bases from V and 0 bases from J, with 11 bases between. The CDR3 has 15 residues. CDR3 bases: TGTGCCAGCAGCTTTAGACGGATTATGAACACTGAAGCTTTCTTT. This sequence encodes CASSFRRIMNTEAFF. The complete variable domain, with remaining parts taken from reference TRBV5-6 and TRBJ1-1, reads DAGVTQSPTHLIKTRGQQVTLRCSPKSGHDTVSWYQQALGQGPQFIFQYYEEEERQRGNFPDRFSGHQFPNYSSELNVNALLLGDSALYLCASSFRRIMNTEAFFGQGTRLTVV.

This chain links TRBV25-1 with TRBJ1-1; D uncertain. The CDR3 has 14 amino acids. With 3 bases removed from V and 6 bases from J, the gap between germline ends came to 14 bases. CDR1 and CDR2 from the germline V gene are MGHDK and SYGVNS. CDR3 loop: CASSEAGKVAEAFF. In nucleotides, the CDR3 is TGTGCCAGCAGTGAGGCGGGAAAGGTGGCTGAAGCTTTCTTT.

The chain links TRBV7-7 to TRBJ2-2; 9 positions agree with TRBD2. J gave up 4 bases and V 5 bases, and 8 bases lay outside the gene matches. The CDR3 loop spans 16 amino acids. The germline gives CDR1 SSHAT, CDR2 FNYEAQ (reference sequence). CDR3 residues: CASSPDLAGITGELFF. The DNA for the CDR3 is TGTGCCAGCAGCCCCGATCTAGCGGGGATCACCGGGGAGCTGTTTTTT.

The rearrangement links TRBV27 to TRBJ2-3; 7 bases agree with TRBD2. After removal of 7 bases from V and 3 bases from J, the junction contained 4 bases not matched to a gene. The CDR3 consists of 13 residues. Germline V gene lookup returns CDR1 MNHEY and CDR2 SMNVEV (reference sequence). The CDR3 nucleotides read TGTGCCAGCAAGGCGGGAGTGACAGATACGCAGTATTTT. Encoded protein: CASKAGVTDTQYF.

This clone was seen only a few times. CDR3 DNA sequence: TGTGCCAGCAGTGACTATAAGGGGCGCGGCAATCAGCCCCAGCATTTT. Translated, it gives CASSDYKGRGNQPQHF. J is TRBJ1-5 and V is TRBV2, with a weak D call TRBD1 (5 bases). V shed 3 bases and J shed 2 bases, with 14 bases lying between them. Germline V lookup: CDR1 SNHLY, CDR2 FYNNEI. The CDR3 contains 16 residues.

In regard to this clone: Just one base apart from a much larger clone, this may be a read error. The CDR3: CASSSRDRGNEQFF. The CDR3 DNA reads TGTGCCAGCAGCTCCCGGGACAGGGGCAACGAGCAGTTCTTC. The V and J genes are TRBV14 and TRBJ2-7; 10 bases are a match to TRBD1. The assigned J gene may be wrong: the sequence end matches TRBJ2-1 better. Germline-derived CDR1 and CDR2 are SGHDN and FVKESK. The CDR3 is made up of 14 amino acids.

The CDR3 here is CASSFRPRTEAFF. The CDR3 nucleotides are TGTGCCAGCAGCTTTCGGCCGCGCACTGAAGCTTTCTTT. This chain connects TRBV5-6 to TRBJ1-1; D not certain. V was pared by 2 bases and J by 4 bases, with 9 bases between. Germline V lookup: CDR1 SGHDT, CDR2 YYEEEE. The CDR3 length is 13 residues.

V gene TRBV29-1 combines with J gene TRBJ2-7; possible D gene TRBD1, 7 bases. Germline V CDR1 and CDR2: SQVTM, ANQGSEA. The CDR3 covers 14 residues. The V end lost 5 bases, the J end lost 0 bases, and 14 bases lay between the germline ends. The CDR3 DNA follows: TGCAGCGTTACCCCAGGGGGGAGCTCCTACGAGCAGTACTTC. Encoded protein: CSVTPGGSSYEQYF.

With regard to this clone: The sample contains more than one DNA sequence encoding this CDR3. CDR3 coding DNA: TGCGCCAGCAGCTTGGGGACAGCAAACACTGAAGCTTTCTTT. It codes for CASSLGTANTEAFF. V and J are TRBV5-1 and TRBJ1-1; tentatively, D is TRBD1 (6 bases). CDR3 size: 14 residues. The germline V and J ends were trimmed by 0 bases and 2 bases, with 8 bases remaining between them. Germline V gene data show CDR1 as SGHRS and CDR2 as YFSETQ.

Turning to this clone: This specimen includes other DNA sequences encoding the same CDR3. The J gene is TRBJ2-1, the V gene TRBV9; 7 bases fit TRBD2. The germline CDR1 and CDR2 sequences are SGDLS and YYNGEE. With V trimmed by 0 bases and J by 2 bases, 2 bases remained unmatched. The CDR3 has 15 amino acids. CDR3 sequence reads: CASSVAGGPYNEQFF. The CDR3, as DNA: TGTGCCAGCAGCGTAGCGGGAGGACCCTACAATGAGCAGTTCTTC.

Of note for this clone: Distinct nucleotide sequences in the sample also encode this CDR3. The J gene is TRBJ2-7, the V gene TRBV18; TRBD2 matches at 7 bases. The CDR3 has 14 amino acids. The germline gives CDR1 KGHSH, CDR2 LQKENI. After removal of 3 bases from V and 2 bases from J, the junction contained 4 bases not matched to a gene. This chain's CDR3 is CASSPPGLPYEQYF. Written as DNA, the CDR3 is TGTGCCAGCTCACCCCCGGGACTACCCTACGAGCAGTACTTC.

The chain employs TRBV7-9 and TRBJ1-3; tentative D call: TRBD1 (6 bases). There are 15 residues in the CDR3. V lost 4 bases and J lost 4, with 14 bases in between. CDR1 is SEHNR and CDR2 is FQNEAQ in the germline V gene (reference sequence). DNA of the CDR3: TGTGCCAGCAGCTCGAAGGGGGTCTCCGGAAACACCATATATTTT. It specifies CASSSKGVSGNTIYF.

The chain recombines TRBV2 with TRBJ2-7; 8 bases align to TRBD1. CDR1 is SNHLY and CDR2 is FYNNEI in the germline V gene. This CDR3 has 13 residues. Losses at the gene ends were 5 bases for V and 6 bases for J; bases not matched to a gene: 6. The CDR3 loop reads CASSTYGQGEQYF. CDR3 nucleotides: TGTGCCAGCAGTACCTATGGACAGGGCGAGCAGTACTTC. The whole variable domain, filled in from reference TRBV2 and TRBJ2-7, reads EPEVTQTPSHQVTQMGQEVILRCVPISNHLYFYWYRQILGQKVEFLVSFYNNEISEKSEIFDDQFSVERPDGSNFTLKIRSTKLEDSAMYFCASSTYGQGEQYFGPGTRLTVT.

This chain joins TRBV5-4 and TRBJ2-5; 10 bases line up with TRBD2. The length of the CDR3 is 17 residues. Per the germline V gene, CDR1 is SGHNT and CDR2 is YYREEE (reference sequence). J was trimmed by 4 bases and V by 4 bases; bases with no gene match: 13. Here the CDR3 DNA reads TGTGCCAGCAGCCCTATTTCGGGAGCGGGGGGGTTAGAGACCCAGTACTTC. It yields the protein CASSPISGAGGLETQYF.

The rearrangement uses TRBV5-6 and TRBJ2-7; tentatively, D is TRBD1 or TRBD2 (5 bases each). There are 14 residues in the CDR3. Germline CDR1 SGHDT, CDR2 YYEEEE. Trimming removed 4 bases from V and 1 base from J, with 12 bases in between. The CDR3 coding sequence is TGTGCCAGCAGCCAGGGACCGTTATCCTACGAGCAGTACTTC. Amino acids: CASSQGPLSYEQYF.

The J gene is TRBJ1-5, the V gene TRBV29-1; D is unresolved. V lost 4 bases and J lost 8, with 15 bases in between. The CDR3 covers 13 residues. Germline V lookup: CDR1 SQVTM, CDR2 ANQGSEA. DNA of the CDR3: TGCAGCGTTGGTGACGAGGGCTTTAAGCCCCAGCATTTT. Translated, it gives CSVGDEGFKPQHF.

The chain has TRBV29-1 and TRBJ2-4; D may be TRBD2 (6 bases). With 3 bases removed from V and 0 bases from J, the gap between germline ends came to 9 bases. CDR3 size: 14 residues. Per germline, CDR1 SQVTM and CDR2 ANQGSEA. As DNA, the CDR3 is TGCAGCGTTGAGGTGGGGGGAGCCAAAAACATTCAGTACTTC. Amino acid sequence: CSVEVGGAKNIQYF.